The 17 T cell receptor beta chains in this list originate from one sample, sequenced in a study of CD8 T cells in ankylosing spondylitis. TCRdb re-called the 5' RACE reads through MiXCR, storing one row per CDR3 protein. The sample contains around 150,000 distinct CDR3 sequences, 15% to 20% of which appear only once. Sequencing was carried out using blood, either unsorted or a sorted T cell fraction (not recorded which). These receptors were taken from a male donor with ankylosing spondylitis or in good health (not recorded which).

This clonotype was detected many times. V usage is TRBV6-1 and J usage is TRBJ2-1; either TRBD1 or TRBD2 may fit D (5 bases each). The CDR3 is made up of 18 amino acids. Germline CDR1 reads MNHNS; CDR2 reads SASEGT. Trimming removed 7 bases from V and 2 bases from J, with 24 bases in between. Written as DNA, the CDR3 is TGTGCCAGCATCCCACCATGGGGGAGCGGATACACCTACAATGAGCAGTTCTTC. This translates into CASIPPWGSGYTYNEQFF.

This clonotype occurred a few times. The chain links TRBV18 to TRBJ1-5; TRBD1 matches 12 bases. This CDR3 comprises 15 residues. Per the germline V gene, CDR1 is KGHSH and CDR2 is LQKENI. The ends lost 5 bases at V and 6 bases at J; junction bases unmatched: 5. The CDR3 is CASSKGQGAAQPQHF. CDR3 nucleotides: TGTGCCAGCTCAAAGGGACAGGGGGCGGCTCAGCCCCAGCATTTT.

This clonotype was seen at least ten times. The J gene is TRBJ2-5, the V gene TRBV24-1; 14 nucleotides line up with TRBD2. The CDR3 is made up of 15 amino acids. The J segment lost 4 bases and the V segment lost 5 bases, leaving 2 bases of the junction unmatched. CDR1 KGHDR and CDR2 SFDVKD come from the germline V gene. The CDR3 region is CATSVGTSGRETQYF. CDR3 nucleotides: TGTGCCACCAGTGTTGGGACTAGCGGGAGAGAGACCCAGTACTTC.

The rearrangement joins TRBV28 to TRBJ2-5, with 8 bases that match TRBD2. The CDR3 is 14 amino acids. The ends lost 2 bases at V and 5 bases at J; junction bases unmatched: 4. Germline CDR1 MDHEN, CDR2 SYDVKM. CDR3 DNA: TGTGCCAGCAGTTTAGCGGGAGGAATGGAGACCCAGTACTTC. Protein sequence: CASSLAGGMETQYF.

This clonotype was observed many times. The rearrangement links TRBV12-3 or TRBV12-4 to TRBJ2-2; 7 bases agree with TRBD2. The CDR3 runs 15 residues. The ends lost 7 bases at V and 0 bases at J; junction bases unmatched: 5. The CDR3 sequence: CASTGGGTNTGELFF. CDR3 coding DNA: TGTGCCAGCACCGGCGGGGGAACGAACACCGGGGAGCTGTTTTTT.

This clonotype was counted a single time. The chain carries TRBV28 and TRBJ2-7; D is uncertain. In germline, CDR1 is MDHEN, CDR2 SYDVKM. The CDR3 contains 14 residues. V lost 6 bases to trimming and J lost 2 bases, with 14 bases between them. The CDR3: CASRPRGGTYEQYF. CDR3 DNA: TGTGCCAGCAGACCCCGAGGCGGCACCTACGAGCAGTACTTC.

The chain joins TRBV5-1 to TRBJ2-1, with D perhaps matching TRBD2 (6 bases). The CDR3 runs to 15 residues. With 0 bases removed from V and 7 bases from J, the gap between germline ends came to 14 bases. Germline V gene lookup returns CDR1 SGHRS and CDR2 YFSETQ. The CDR3 reads CASSLALANGNEQFF. The CDR3 region has the DNA TGCGCCAGCAGCTTGGCTCTAGCGAATGGGAATGAGCAGTTCTTC.

Ten or more counts support this clonotype. This chain uses TRBV4-2 with TRBJ2-7; tentatively, D is TRBD2 (5 bases). This CDR3 contains 17 residues. Germline V lookup: CDR1 LGHNA, CDR2 YNFKEQ. V lost 0 bases and J lost 0, with 15 bases in between. The CDR3 DNA follows: TGTGCCAGCAGCCAAGATTTTGCAGCGGACCTCTCCTACGAGCAGTACTTC. It specifies CASSQDFAADLSYEQYF.

In the case of this clonotype: A much bigger clone sits one base away, suggesting this may be a read error. The chain uses TRBV2 and TRBJ2-7; 8 positions match TRBD1. From germline, CDR1 is SNHLY and CDR2 FYNNEI. J was trimmed by 2 bases and V by 6 bases; bases with no gene match: 6. This CDR3 has 14 amino acids. The CDR3 is CASRDLGQAYEQYF. In DNA form, the CDR3 reads TGTGCCAGCAGGGACCTGGGACAGGCCTACGAGCAGTACTTC.

This clonotype was seen ten or more times. The chain has TRBV11-2 and TRBJ2-2, with 7 bases lining up with TRBD2. Unmatched junction bases numbered 6, after V lost 5 bases and J lost 0 bases. The CDR3 length is 16 residues. Germline loops: CDR1 SGHAT, CDR2 FQNNGV. This chain's CDR3 is CASSPPLAANTGELFF. CDR3 DNA: TGTGCCAGCAGCCCCCCCCTAGCGGCGAACACCGGGGAGCTGTTTTTT.

Many counts were recorded for this clonotype. The rearrangement uses TRBV5-1 and TRBJ2-1; D is unclear. Trimming left V 0 bases short and J 4 bases short, with 8 bases between. This CDR3 region has 14 residues. CDR1 and CDR2 (germline): SGHRS, YFSETQ. The CDR3 region is CASSLAADYNEQFF. Written as DNA, the CDR3 is TGCGCCAGCAGCTTGGCCGCCGATTACAATGAGCAGTTCTTC.

This clonotype has a handful of counts. The V call is TRBV5-8, the J call TRBJ2-3, with D perhaps TRBD1 or TRBD2 (5 bases each). CDR3 length: 12 amino acids. Per the germline V gene, CDR1 is SGHTS and CDR2 is YDEGEE. Between the trimmed V and J ends, which lost 4 bases and 4 bases, there was a span of 7 bases. In DNA form, the CDR3 reads TGTGCCAGCAGCCCGGGACCAGATACGCAGTATTTT. Protein product: CASSPGPDTQYF.

This clonotype was counted a few times. The V and J genes are TRBV2 and TRBJ2-1; a possible D gene is TRBD2 (6 bases). Trimming stripped 6 bases from V and 2 bases from J, with 11 bases between. The V gene's germline CDR1 is SNHLY and CDR2 FYNNEI. The CDR3 is made up of 14 amino acids. CDR3 in amino acids: CASSGPGAYNEQFF. CDR3 DNA sequence: TGTGCCAGCAGCGGGCCGGGGGCCTACAATGAGCAGTTCTTC.

This clonotype turned up a few times. This sequence joins TRBV5-1 and TRBJ2-6; weak D call: TRBD1 (5 bases). The CDR3 is 16 amino acids. Trimming took 5 bases from V and 0 from J, leaving 12 bases between them. Germline V gene lookup returns CDR1 SGHRS and CDR2 YFSETQ. CDR3 DNA: TGCGCCAGCAGTCCGAGACAGAGCTCTGGGGCCAACGTCCTGACTTTC. This translates into CASSPRQSSGANVLTF.

The rearrangement uses TRBV5-1 and TRBJ2-7, with 12 bases lining up with TRBD2. This CDR3 region has 16 residues. Germline trimming cut 4 bases from V and 4 bases from J; bases unmatched to any gene: 9. Germline lookup yields CDR1 SGHRS and CDR2 YFSETQ. The DNA of the CDR3 is TGCGCCAGCAGCAGCCGAGGGACTAGCGGGTCTTACGAGCAGTACTTC. It encodes CASSSRGTSGSYEQYF.

The V call is TRBV29-1, the J call TRBJ2-5; D uncertain. V was pared by 1 base and J by 5 bases, with 14 bases between. The CDR3 sequence is 14 residues long. Germline V CDR1 and CDR2: SQVTM, ANQGSEA. This chain's CDR3 is CSVEVDLAAETQYF. The CDR3 DNA follows: TGCAGCGTTGAAGTCGACCTTGCAGCGGAGACCCAGTACTTC. Filled out from reference TRBV29-1 and TRBJ2-5, the complete variable domain reads SAVISQKPSRDICQRGTSLTIQCQVDSQVTMMFWYRQQPGQSLTLIATANQGSEATYESGFVIDKFPISRPNLTFSTLTVSNMSPEDSSIYLCSVEVDLAAETQYFGPGTRLLVL.

This clonotype was seen many times. The chain links TRBV12-3 or TRBV12-4 to TRBJ1-3; possibly TRBD1 for D (5 bases). The V and J ends lost 5 bases and 2 bases respectively, with 10 bases between them. The CDR3 consists of 14 residues. DNA of the CDR3: TGTGCCAGCAGTCCTGGGGCTCCTGGAAACACCATATATTTT. Residues: CASSPGAPGNTIYF.